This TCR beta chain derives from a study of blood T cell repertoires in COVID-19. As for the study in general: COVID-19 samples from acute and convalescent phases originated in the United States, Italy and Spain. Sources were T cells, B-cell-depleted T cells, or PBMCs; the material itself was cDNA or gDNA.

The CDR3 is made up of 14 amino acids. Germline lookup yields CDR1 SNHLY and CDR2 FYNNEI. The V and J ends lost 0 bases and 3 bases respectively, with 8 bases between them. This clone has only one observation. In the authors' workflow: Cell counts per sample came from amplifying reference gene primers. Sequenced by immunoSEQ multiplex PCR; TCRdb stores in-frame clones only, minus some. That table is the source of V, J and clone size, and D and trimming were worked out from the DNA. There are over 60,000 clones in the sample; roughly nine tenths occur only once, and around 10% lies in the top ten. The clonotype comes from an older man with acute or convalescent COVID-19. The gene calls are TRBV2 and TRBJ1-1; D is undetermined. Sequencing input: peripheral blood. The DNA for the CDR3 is TGTGCCAGCAGTGAAGCTCCGGGTTACACTGAAGCTTTCTTT. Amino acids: CASSEAPGYTEAFF.